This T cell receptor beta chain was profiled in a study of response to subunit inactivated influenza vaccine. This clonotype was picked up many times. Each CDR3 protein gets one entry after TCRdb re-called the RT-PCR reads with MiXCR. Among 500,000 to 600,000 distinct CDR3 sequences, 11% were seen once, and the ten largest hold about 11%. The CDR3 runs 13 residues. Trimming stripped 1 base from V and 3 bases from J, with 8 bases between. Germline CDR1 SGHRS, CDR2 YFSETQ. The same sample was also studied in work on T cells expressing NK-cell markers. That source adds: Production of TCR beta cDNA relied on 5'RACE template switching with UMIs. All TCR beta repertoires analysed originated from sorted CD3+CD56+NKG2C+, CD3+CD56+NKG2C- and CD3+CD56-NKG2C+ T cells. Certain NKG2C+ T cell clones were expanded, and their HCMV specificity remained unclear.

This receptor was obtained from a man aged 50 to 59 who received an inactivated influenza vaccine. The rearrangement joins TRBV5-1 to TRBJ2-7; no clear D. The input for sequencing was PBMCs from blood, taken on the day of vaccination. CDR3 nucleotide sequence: TGCGCCAGCAGCTTGTCACAGATCTACGAGCAGTACTTC. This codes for CASSLSQIYEQYF.